This T cell receptor beta chain was sequenced during a study of cytomegalovirus exposure and HLA in healthy donors. Study-level background: Of the donors genotyped, approximately 400 in all, around 76% fell in the Caucasian-associated ancestry cluster.

The study, taken as a whole, reports: The authors reported that TCR beta sequences could predict HLA-A and HLA-B alleles. These predictions were accurate for most subjects in the first cohort. In vitro data verified a few CMV-associated chains as specific for CMV antigens.

Germline-derived CDR1 and CDR2 are SGHTA and FQGTGA. The CDR3 sequence is 15 residues long. Primers: 60 Vbeta forward and 13 Jbeta reverse. How the authors handled the data: In a later analysis, of about 80 million unique beta chains, 9 million to 11 million appeared in at least two donors. Repertoires were generated with immunoSEQ multiplex PCR, while TCRdb's copy carries only in-frame clones and drops some. The V and J calls and clone size are taken from that table; D and trimming were inferred from the DNA. This sample has some 180,000 clones; roughly 79% occur once, and the top ten carry around 3%. This clone occurred once. What it recognizes is unknown. An end of the junction does not agree with germline; a read error may underlie this. The sample carries other DNA sequences with the same CDR3.

The specimen sequenced was PBMCs. The chain recombines TRBV7-3 with TRBJ2-1; TRBD2 agrees at 9 bases. This clonotype was obtained from a male donor in good health and CMV-seronegative. CDR3 bases: TGTGCCAGTAGCTTGACTAGCGGTACCTACAATGAGCAGTTCTTC. Encoded protein: CASSLTSGTYNEQFF.